These 26 T cell receptor beta chains were all obtained from the same sample, sequenced in a study of lung T cells in sarcoidosis with Löfgren's syndrome (dated by TCRdb to between 2016 and 2019). This sample was sequenced with an Illumina MiSeq. The public reads were quality trimmed at Q25 with fastp and then assembled into clones with MiXCR by TCRdb, keeping productive beta chains. Under each unique CDR3 protein, matching rows form one entry showing the most common genes and DNA. The sample table holds some 2,500 distinct CDR3 sequences, of which around 30% were seen once. Together, the top ten hold about 8.7% of the sample. The sequenced sample consisted of CD4+ T cells from PBMCs. The source is a human donor with sarcoidosis (Löfgren's syndrome or another form), or a control subject (not recorded which).

This chain links TRBV2 with TRBJ1-1; D perhaps matches TRBD1 (6 bases). Trimming took 11 bases from V and 4 from J, leaving 14 bases between them. The V gene's germline CDR1 is SNHLY and CDR2 FYNNEI. This CDR3 spans 12 amino acids. CDR3 amino acids: CAGMPGATEAFF. The DNA of the CDR3 is TGTGCCGGCATGCCAGGGGCCACTGAAGCTTTCTTT.

Comments on this clonotype: Being one base from a much bigger clone, this may be a read error. The chain uses TRBV2 and TRBJ2-2, with a possible D match to TRBD2 (5 bases). Trimming left V 4 bases short and J 6 bases short, with 6 bases between. In germline, CDR1 is SNHLY, CDR2 FYNNEI. There are 12 residues in the CDR3. The CDR3 nucleotides are TGTGCCAGCAGTGCCGGGGCCGGGGAGCTGTTTTTT. As protein: CASSAGAGELFF.

This clonotype has at least ten counts. The chain combines TRBV12-3 or TRBV12-4 with TRBJ2-4, with TRBD2 matching 9 bases. The CDR3 has 15 amino acids. V trimming: 6 bases; J trimming: 7 bases; junction bases outside the gene matches: 10. CDR3 DNA: TGTGCCAGCAGCGCCGGGACTAGCAGATTGAACATTCAGTACTTC. Its translation is CASSAGTSRLNIQYF.

This clonotype has a single count. An end of the junction differs from the germline gene, which may be a read error. The chain couples TRBV3-1 to TRBJ1-3; D not resolved. Germline-derived CDR1 and CDR2 are LGHDT and YNNKEL (reference sequence). The CDR3 covers 13 residues. CDR3: CASSQSPGSTTYF. The CDR3 region has the DNA TGTGCCAGCAGCCAATCCCCTGGAAGCACCACATATTTT. Together with reference TRBV3-1 and TRBJ1-3, the CDR3 gives the full variable domain: DTAVSQTPKYLVTQMGNDKSIKCEQNLGHDTMYWYKQDSKKFLKIMFSYNNKELIINETVPNRFSPKSPDKAHLNLHINSLELGDSAVYFCASSQSPGSTTYFGEGSWLTVV.

Note on this clonotype: The conserved phenylalanine or tryptophan normally closing the CDR3 is absent here, so this likely arose from a read error. The rearrangement uses TRBV7-2 and TRBJ1-6; possible D gene TRBD1, 6 bases. This CDR3 is built from 15 residues. In germline, CDR1 is SGHTA, CDR2 FQGNSA. CDR3 nucleotides: TGCGCCAGCAGCTTTCCCCCCAGGGGTGATTCACCCCTCCACTCT. It specifies CASSFPPRGDSPLHS.

This clonotype came up a few times. The junction does not match germline at one end; this may be a read error. This chain connects TRBV28 to TRBJ1-1; D is uncertain. Germline V gene sequence: CDR1 MDHEN, CDR2 SYDVKM. The CDR3 sequence is 14 residues long. CDR3 in amino acids: CASSLARSNTKAFF. The CDR3, as DNA: TGTGCCAGCAGTTTAGCCCGATCGAACACTAAAGCTTTCTTT.

By share, this clonotype counts as medium-sized. The chain recombines TRBV2 with TRBJ2-4; D ambiguous. This CDR3 is 13 amino acids long. Germline CDR1 is SNHLY and CDR2 is FYNNEI. V lost 2 bases to trimming and J lost 4 bases, with 6 bases between them. CDR3 DNA: TGTGCCAGCAGTGAACTGAGTAAAAACATTCAGTACTTC. Translated: CASSELSKNIQYF.

The chain carries TRBV2 and TRBJ2-3, with D hard to call. The ends were cut back, 6 bases at V and 14 bases at J, with 21 bases in the middle. Germline V gene sequence: CDR1 SNHLY, CDR2 FYNNEI. This CDR3 is built from 13 residues. The CDR3 region has the DNA TGTGCCAGCAGCCTGGACGGTGGCTATGCGCGGTATTTT. It is translated as CASSLDGGYARYF. The full variable domain, rest sourced from reference TRBV2 and TRBJ2-3, is EPEVTQTPSHQVTQMGQEVILRCVPISNHLYFYWYRQILGQKVEFLVSFYNNEISEKSEIFDDQFSVERPDGSNFTLKIRSTKLEDSAMYFCASSLDGGYARYFGPGTRLTVL.

This clonotype is medium-sized by share. V usage is TRBV27 and J usage is TRBJ1-4; TRBD1 agrees at 9 bases. This CDR3 is built from 16 residues. CDR1 is MNHEY and CDR2 is SMNVEV in the germline V gene (reference sequence). Unmatched junction bases numbered 9, after V lost 3 bases and J lost 7 bases. The CDR3 protein is CASSFRGTGLGEKLFF. Here the CDR3 DNA reads TGTGCCAGCAGTTTCCGCGGGACAGGGTTGGGTGAAAAACTGTTTTTT.

By share, this clonotype counts as medium-sized. The V gene is TRBV7-2, the J gene TRBJ2-7; D gene ambiguous. The germline gives CDR1 SGHTA, CDR2 FQGNSA. The V gene lost 5 bases and the J gene lost 9 bases, with 20 bases spanning the gap. The CDR3 extends over 14 amino acids. CDR3: CASSASGSSKGQYF. DNA of the CDR3: TGTGCCAGCAGCGCCTCCGGGTCTTCCAAGGGGCAGTACTTC.

By sample fraction, this clonotype is medium-sized (0.01 to 0.1%). This chain uses TRBV10-3 with TRBJ2-3; tentative D call: TRBD1 (6 bases). Germline V CDR1 and CDR2: ENHRY, SYGVKD. The CDR3 runs to 12 residues. V was pared by 10 bases and J by 3 bases, with 11 bases between. The CDR3 nucleotides read TGTGCCACTTCACAGGGTACAGATACGCAGTATTTT. Its translation is CATSQGTDTQYF.

This clonotype has a handful of counts. The chain uses TRBV12-3 or TRBV12-4 and TRBJ1-2; D possibly corresponds to TRBD1 (6 bases). The CDR3 length is 14 residues. V was pared by 2 bases and J by 8 bases, with 15 bases between. CDR3 DNA: TGTGCCAGCAGTTTACTGGGGGCCCAGAGCGGCTACACCTTC. Translating it yields CASSLLGAQSGYTF.

By share, this clonotype ranks as large. The genes are TRBV27 and TRBJ1-1; TRBD1 is a possible D gene (6 bases). The germline CDR1 and CDR2 sequences are MNHEY and SMNVEV (reference sequence). The ends were cut back, 7 bases at V and 10 bases at J, with 22 bases in the middle. There are 14 residues in the CDR3. The CDR3 reads CASKVEGGRVRAFF. Written as DNA, the CDR3 is TGTGCCAGCAAGGTCGAGGGGGGGCGCGTAAGAGCTTTCTTT.

The rearrangement joins TRBV20-1 to TRBJ2-1; 9 nucleotides match TRBD2. The CDR3 length is 15 residues. The germline CDR1 and CDR2 sequences are DFQATT and SNEGSKA (reference sequence). V gave up 6 bases and J gave up 3 bases; unmatched junction bases: 9. The CDR3 DNA reads as TGCAGTGCCAGACATAGCGGGAGCTACTACAATGAGCAGTTCTTC. This gives the protein CSARHSGSYYNEQFF.

By frequency in the sample, this clonotype is medium-sized. A junction end diverges from the germline sequence, so it may reflect a read error. V usage is TRBV20-1 and J usage is TRBJ2-5; 7 bases align to TRBD1. This CDR3 has 13 amino acids. Germline loops: CDR1 DFQATT, CDR2 SNEGSKA (reference sequence). The CDR3 here is CSARGGAGETQYF. The CDR3 nucleotides are TGCAGTGCAAGAGGGGGCGCGGGAGAGACCCAGTACTTC.

A word on this clonotype: The CDR3 ends on some other residue instead of the conserved phenylalanine or tryptophan, so this is likely a read error. The chain links TRBV27 to TRBJ2-3, with 9 bases identical to TRBD2. The germline V gene encodes CDR1 MNHEY and CDR2 SMNVEV (reference sequence). This CDR3 has 15 amino acids. The ends lost 7 bases at V and 3 bases at J; junction bases unmatched: 8. This CDR3 is CASNRPGLATDTQYL. The CDR3 DNA reads TGTGCCAGCAATCGACCGGGACTAGCTACAGATACGCAGTATCTT.

This clonotype rates as medium-sized. The chain carries TRBV3-1 and TRBJ2-7; D is unresolved. Trimming cost V 2 bases and J 1 base, with 6 bases left between them. The CDR3 totals 13 residues. Germline V gene data show CDR1 as LGHDT and CDR2 as YNNKEL (reference sequence). DNA for the CDR3: TGTGCCAGCAGCCAACGCCCTTCCTACGAGCAGTACTTC. It translates to CASSQRPSYEQYF.

This clonotype was seen a few times. Its ends do not fully match the called genes, so a read error is possible. This CDR3 reads CAGSPQGDTQYF. The CDR3 nucleotides are TGTGCCGGCAGCCCCCAAGGAGATACGCAGTATTTT. The chain employs TRBV11-3 and TRBJ2-3; D gene unclear. Germline values: CDR1 SGHNT, CDR2 YENEEA. The CDR3 spans 12 residues. The complete variable domain, with remaining parts taken from reference TRBV11-3 and TRBJ2-3, reads EAGVVQSPRYKIIEKKQPVAFWCNPISGHNTLYWYLQNLGQGPELLIRYENEEAVDDSQLPKDRFSAERLKGVDSTLKIQPAELGDSAVYLCAGSPQGDTQYFGPGTRLTVL.

This clonotype was seen ten or more times. The chain recombines TRBV5-8 with TRBJ2-7, with 9 bases lining up with TRBD2. Trimming removed 0 bases from V and 3 bases from J; junction bases left unmatched: 7. This CDR3 is 16 amino acids long. CDR1 and CDR2 from the germline V gene are SGHTS and YDEGEE. Written as DNA, the CDR3 is TGTGCCAGCAGCTTGGTCTCAGCGGGAGGTTACTACGAGCAGTACTTC. It encodes CASSLVSAGGYYEQYF.

By its share, this clonotype is hyperexpanded. The chain combines TRBV27 with TRBJ1-1, with D uncertain. The CDR3 runs to 13 residues. V was pared by 4 bases and J by 1 base, with 7 bases between. Germline CDR1 is MNHEY and CDR2 is SMNVEV (reference sequence). The CDR3 reads CASSSMTNTEAFF. The CDR3 DNA reads TGTGCCAGCAGTTCGATGACGAACACTGAAGCTTTCTTT.

This clonotype was recorded many times. The genes are TRBV2 and TRBJ1-1; 7 nucleotides align to TRBD1. The CDR3 spans 17 residues. Trimming cost V 6 bases and J 2 bases; bases outside gene matches: 15. Germline V lookup: CDR1 SNHLY, CDR2 FYNNEI. CDR3: CASRGRGGIRLNTEAFF. In DNA, the CDR3 is TGTGCCAGCAGAGGCAGGGGGGGGATCCGCCTTAACACTGAAGCTTTCTTT.

As for this clonotype: With a much larger clone just one base away, this may be a read error. DNA for the CDR3: TGCGCCAGCAGCTTGGAAGGTGGTGGAGGGCAGCTCTTC. As protein: CASSLEGGGGQLF. V usage is TRBV5-1 and J usage is TRBJ2-1, with D possibly TRBD2 on 6 matching bases. The CDR3 spans 13 residues. Germline V CDR1 and CDR2: SGHRS, YFSETQ.

This clonotype is deemed medium-sized. In DNA, the CDR3 is TGTGCCAGCAGTTTATCAGGGGATCTCTTGCGGCCCCAGCATTTT. It translates to CASSLSGDLLRPQHF. This chain links TRBV12-3 or TRBV12-4 with TRBJ1-5, with D possibly matching TRBD1 (6 bases). V was trimmed by 2 bases and J by 9 bases, leaving 17 bases between them. The CDR3 extends over 15 amino acids.

By frequency in the sample, this clonotype is large. The V call is TRBV20-1, the J call TRBJ2-7, with a tentative D call TRBD2 (7 bases). Germline V CDR1 and CDR2: DFQATT, SNEGSKA (reference sequence). The CDR3 is made up of 14 amino acids. V was clipped by 3 bases and J by 5 bases, with 17 bases between them. The CDR3 DNA reads TGCAGTGCTAGGGACCCTAAGGGGGGGAACGAGCAGTACTTC. It translates to CSARDPKGGNEQYF.

As to this clonotype: The CDR3 does not close with the conserved phenylalanine or tryptophan, likely indicating a read error. This chain links TRBV29-1 with TRBJ1-1, with D tentatively TRBD1 (5 bases). Germline assignment: CDR1 SQVTM and CDR2 ANQGSEA. Trimming took off 4 bases at V and 4 bases at J, with 16 bases between the two ends. The CDR3 is 14 residues long. The chain's CDR3 is CSVAGQHRSTEAFI. DNA for the CDR3: TGCAGCGTTGCGGGGCAGCATCGTAGCACTGAAGCTTTCATT.

This clonotype is deemed large. This chain links TRBV28 with TRBJ1-1, with 8 bases that match TRBD1. V shed 5 bases, J shed 3 bases, and the junction held 8 bases outside the gene matches. CDR3 length: 15 amino acids. The germline CDR1 and CDR2 sequences are MDHEN and SYDVKM. The CDR3 nucleotides are TGTGCCAGCAGTAGCCGAGACAGGGGACACACTGAAGCTTTCTTT. Translated, it gives CASSSRDRGHTEAFF.